This is a list of T cell receptor beta chains from one sample in a study of cytomegalovirus exposure and HLA in healthy donors. Produced via immunoSEQ multiplex PCR; TCRdb's table is partial and in-frame only. The table records around 170,000 clones, around 77% of them present only once. Sequenced material: PBMCs. The receptors stem from a man aged 55 to 70 in good health and CMV-seronegative. CDR3s include the opening cysteine and the closing phenylalanine or tryptophan. A D gene is named only where the DNA matches it firmly.

v_gene: TRBV19
j_gene: TRBJ2-3
d_gene: TRBD2
CDR3aa: CASSDASGGWVDTQYF
CDR3nt: TGTGCCAGTAGTGACGCCAGCGGGGGTTGGGTAGATACGCAGTATTTT

v_gene: TRBV30
j_gene: TRBJ2-6
d_gene: NA
CDR3aa: CASTRGGSGANVLTF
CDR3nt: TGTGCCTCCACGAGGGGGGGGTCTGGGGCCAACGTCCTGACTTTC

v_gene: TRBV5-4
j_gene: TRBJ2-7
d_gene: NA
CDR3aa: CASSFTTRAKYEQYF
CDR3nt: TGTGCCAGCAGCTTCACGACCAGGGCGAAATACGAGCAGTACTTC

v_gene: TRBV5-5
j_gene: TRBJ2-4
d_gene: TRBD1
CDR3aa: CASSPGQGPKNIQYF
CDR3nt: TGTGCCAGCAGCCCCGGACAGGGCCCCAAAAACATTCAGTACTTC

v_gene: TRBV7-8
j_gene: TRBJ1-5
d_gene: NA
CDR3aa: CASSPIGGINQPQHF
CDR3nt: TGTGCCAGCAGCCCCATCGGGGGGATCAATCAGCCCCAGCATTTT

v_gene: TRBV30
j_gene: TRBJ2-1
d_gene: NA
CDR3aa: CAWARDSSYNEQFF
CDR3nt: TGTGCCTGGGCTCGTGACAGCTCCTACAATGAGCAGTTCTTC

v_gene: TRBV19
j_gene: TRBJ1-3
d_gene: NA
CDR3aa: CASSTSTFISGNTIYF
CDR3nt: TGTGCCAGTAGTACCTCGACTTTTATCTCTGGAAACACCATATATTTT

v_gene: TRBV6-5
j_gene: TRBJ2-3
d_gene: TRBD1
CDR3aa: CASRKTGSTDTQYF
CDR3nt: TGTGCCAGCAGGAAGACAGGGAGCACAGATACGCAGTATTTT

v_gene: TRBV6-1
j_gene: TRBJ2-7
d_gene: TRBD1
CDR3aa: CASLDRGSSYEQYF
CDR3nt: TGTGCCAGCCTAGACAGGGGCTCTTCCTACGAGCAGTACTTC

v_gene: TRBV30
j_gene: TRBJ1-1
d_gene: NA
CDR3aa: CAWSVGLMNTEAFF
CDR3nt: TGTGCCTGGAGTGTTGGGCTTATGAACACTGAAGCTTTCTTT

v_gene: TRBV6-5
j_gene: TRBJ2-1
d_gene: NA
CDR3aa: CASSSNTGEQFF
CDR3nt: TGTGCCAGCAGTTCGAACACGGGTGAGCAGTTCTTC